This TCR beta chain was obtained from a study of cytomegalovirus exposure and HLA in healthy donors. Findings and caveats of the study: The authors later found most CMV-associated TCR beta chains appeared HLA-restricted. In a later analysis, TCR association rates varied by HLA locus: DRB1 most, HLA-C fewest. Immune exposure information comprised only CMV serostatus. A later analysis linked some 18,000 TCR beta sequences to HLA alleles at 0.05 false discovery rate.

From germline, CDR1 is SGDLS and CDR2 YYNGEE. This CDR3 has 17 residues. The germline V and J ends were trimmed by 4 bases and 0 bases, with 16 bases remaining between them. Regarding this clone: What it binds is unknown.

The PCR ran on 60 Vbeta and 13 Jbeta primers. The repertoire was sequenced with immunoSEQ multiplex PCR; TCRdb's copy has only in-frame clones and lacks some. This sample lists 130,000 or so clones; its ten largest clones have about 2.2%. The rearrangement uses TRBV9 and TRBJ2-2; no firm D call. The sequenced material came from PBMCs. The sequence derives from a woman aged 18 to 35 in good health and CMV-seronegative. The DNA for the CDR3 is TGTGCCAGCAGCTCCGAAGAATATAGAACGAACACCGGGGAGCTGTTTTTT. It translates to CASSSEEYRTNTGELFF.